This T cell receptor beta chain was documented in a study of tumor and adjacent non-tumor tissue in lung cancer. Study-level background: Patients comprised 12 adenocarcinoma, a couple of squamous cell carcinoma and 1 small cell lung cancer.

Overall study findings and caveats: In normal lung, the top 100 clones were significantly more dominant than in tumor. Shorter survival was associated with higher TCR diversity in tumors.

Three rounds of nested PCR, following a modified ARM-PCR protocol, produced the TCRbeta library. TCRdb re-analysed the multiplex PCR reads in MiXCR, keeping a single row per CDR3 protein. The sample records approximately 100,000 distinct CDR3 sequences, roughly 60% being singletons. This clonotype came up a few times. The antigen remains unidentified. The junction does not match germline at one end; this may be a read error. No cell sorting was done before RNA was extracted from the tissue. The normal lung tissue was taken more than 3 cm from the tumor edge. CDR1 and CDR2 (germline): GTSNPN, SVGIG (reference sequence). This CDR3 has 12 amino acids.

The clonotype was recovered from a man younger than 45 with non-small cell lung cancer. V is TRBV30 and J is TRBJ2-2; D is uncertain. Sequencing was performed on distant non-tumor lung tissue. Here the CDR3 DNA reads TGTGCCTGGAGTGGGAACACCAGGGAGCTGTTTTTT. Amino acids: CAWSGNTRELFF.